This entry describes one T cell receptor beta chain. The antigen is undetermined. The data belong to a study of T cell clonality in common variable immunodeficiency. Study-wide results and limits: Fewer TCRbeta clones were shared among CVID subjects than controls. CVID subjects had higher TCRbeta clonality than healthy controls, most marked in about a third. Common variable immunodeficiency TCR beta sequences reportedly had fewer deletions and N-nucleotide insertions.

For at least one year, all CVID subjects received replacement immunoglobulin. CVID and control samples used equivalent genomic DNA input. The assay was immunoSEQ multiplex PCR, and TCRdb's table has in-frame clones only and misses some. The repertoire has 25,000 to 35,000 clones, none seen only once; the ten largest take around 3.1%. Sequences were obtained from peripheral blood mononuclear cells. The origin of this receptor is a human donor with common variable immunodeficiency.

The CDR3 DNA, read in part, is TGTGCCAGCTCACGACTGGGGCGGTCTAGCACAGATACG. Its protein is CASSRLGRSSTDT. The whole CDR3 sequence is CASSRLGRSSTDTQYF. V gene TRBV18 combines with J gene TRBJ2-3; a weak D match, TRBD1 (5 bases). The sequenced fragment ends 3 residues before the CDR3 boundary, so the rest is inferred from the germline J gene. Trimming cost V 4 bases and J 0 bases, with 14 bases left between them. The length of the CDR3 is 16 residues. The germline V gene has CDR1 KGHSH and CDR2 LQKENI.